The rows below give T cell receptor beta chains drawn from one sample of a study of T cell responses to AZD1222 COVID-19 vaccine. Sequencing was performed with immunoSEQ multiplex PCR; in TCRdb, only in-frame clones are kept and a portion is missing. Of some 100,000 clones listed, about 89% are singletons. This sample comprised peripheral blood, obtained on day 0 of AZD1222 vaccination. The receptor set was obtained from an adult in good health. Both conserved end residues are trimmed from each CDR3.

cdr3_length: 9
v_call: TRBV10-1
j_call: TRBJ2-7
cdr3_aa: ARPTGYEQY

cdr3_length: 12
v_call: TRBV9
j_call: TRBJ1-2
cdr3_aa: ASSAFMPSYGYT

cdr3_length: 10
v_call: TRBV12-3/TRBV12-4
j_call: TRBJ1-5
cdr3_aa: ASSLAQGPQH

cdr3_length: 12
v_call: TRBV11-2
j_call: TRBJ2-5
cdr3_aa: ASSSGARQETQY

cdr3_length: 13
v_call: TRBV9
j_call: TRBJ1-6
cdr3_aa: ASSVTNRGDSPLH

cdr3_length: 17
v_call: TRBV7-6
j_call: TRBJ2-1
cdr3_aa: ASSSGTSGGRSSYNEQF

cdr3_length: 11
v_call: TRBV6-5
j_call: TRBJ1-1
cdr3_aa: ASTKGDGAEAF

cdr3_length: 17
v_call: TRBV18
j_call: TRBJ1-5
cdr3_aa: ASSTPRQGISQQGQPQH

cdr3_length: 12
v_call: TRBV18
j_call: TRBJ1-2
cdr3_aa: ASSPGDRDYGYT

cdr3_length: 12
v_call: TRBV6-6
j_call: TRBJ2-1
cdr3_aa: ASSYPPGGSEQF

cdr3_length: 13
v_call: TRBV6-5
j_call: TRBJ1-6
cdr3_aa: ASSYTTGFSSPLH

cdr3_length: 15
v_call: TRBV10-1
j_call: TRBJ1-1
cdr3_aa: ASSESTWGLLNTEAF

cdr3_length: 11
v_call: TRBV6-4
j_call: TRBJ2-2
cdr3_aa: ASSGTSAGELF

cdr3_length: 12
v_call: TRBV11-2
j_call: TRBJ1-5
cdr3_aa: ASSPQGVNQPQH

cdr3_length: 11
v_call: TRBV11-3
j_call: TRBJ1-3
cdr3_aa: ASGGISGNTIY

cdr3_length: 12
v_call: TRBV29-1
j_call: TRBJ2-5
cdr3_aa: SVEGFDRSETQY

cdr3_length: 11
v_call: TRBV25-1
j_call: TRBJ2-1
cdr3_aa: ASSSTGGNEQF

cdr3_length: 17
v_call: TRBV9
j_call: TRBJ1-5
cdr3_aa: ASSSVNGTSNYSNQPQH

cdr3_length: 13
v_call: TRBV10-3
j_call: TRBJ2-1
cdr3_aa: AISLLGQFYNEQF

cdr3_length: 10
v_call: TRBV28
j_call: TRBJ1-2
cdr3_aa: ASGREDYGYT

cdr3_length: 12
v_call: TRBV7-9
j_call: TRBJ2-7
cdr3_aa: ASSSTGTPSEQY

cdr3_length: 11
v_call: TRBV28
j_call: TRBJ2-7
cdr3_aa: ASSINRVYEQY